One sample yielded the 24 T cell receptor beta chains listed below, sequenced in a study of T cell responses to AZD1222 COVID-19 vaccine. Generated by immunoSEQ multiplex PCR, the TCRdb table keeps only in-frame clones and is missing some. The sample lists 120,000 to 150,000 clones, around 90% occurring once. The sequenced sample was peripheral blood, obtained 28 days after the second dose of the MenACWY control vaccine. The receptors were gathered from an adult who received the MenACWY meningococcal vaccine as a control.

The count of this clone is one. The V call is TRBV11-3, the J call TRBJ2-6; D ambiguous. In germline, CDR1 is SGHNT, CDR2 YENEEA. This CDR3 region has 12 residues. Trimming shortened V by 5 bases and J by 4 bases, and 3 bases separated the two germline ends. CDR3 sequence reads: CASSPGANVLTF. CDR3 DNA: TGTGCCAGCAGCCCAGGGGCCAACGTCCTGACTTTC.

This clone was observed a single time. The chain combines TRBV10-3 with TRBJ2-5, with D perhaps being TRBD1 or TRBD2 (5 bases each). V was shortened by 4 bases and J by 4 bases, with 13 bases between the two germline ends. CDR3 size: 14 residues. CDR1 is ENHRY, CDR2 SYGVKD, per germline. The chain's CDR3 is CAISVQGDGETQYF. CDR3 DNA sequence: TGTGCCATCAGTGTTCAGGGAGATGGAGAGACCCAGTACTTC.

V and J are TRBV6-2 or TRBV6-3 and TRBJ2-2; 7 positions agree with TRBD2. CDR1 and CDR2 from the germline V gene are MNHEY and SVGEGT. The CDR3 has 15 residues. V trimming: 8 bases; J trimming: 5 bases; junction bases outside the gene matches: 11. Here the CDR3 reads CASGHGGGFTGELFF. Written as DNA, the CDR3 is TGTGCCAGCGGCCATGGGGGGGGATTTACCGGGGAGCTGTTTTTT.

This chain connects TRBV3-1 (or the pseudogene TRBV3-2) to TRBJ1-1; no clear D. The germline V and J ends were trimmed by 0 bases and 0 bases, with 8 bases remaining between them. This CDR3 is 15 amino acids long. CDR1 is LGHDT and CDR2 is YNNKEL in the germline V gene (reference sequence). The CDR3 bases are TGTGCCAGCAGCCAAGATCTAGATATGAACACTGAAGCTTTCTTT. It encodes CASSQDLDMNTEAFF.

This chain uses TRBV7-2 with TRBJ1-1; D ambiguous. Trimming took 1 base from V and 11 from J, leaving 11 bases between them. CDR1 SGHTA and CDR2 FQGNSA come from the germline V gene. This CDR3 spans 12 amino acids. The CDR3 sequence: CASSLDALGAFF. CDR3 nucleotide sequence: TGTGCCAGCAGCTTAGACGCGCTGGGGGCTTTCTTT.

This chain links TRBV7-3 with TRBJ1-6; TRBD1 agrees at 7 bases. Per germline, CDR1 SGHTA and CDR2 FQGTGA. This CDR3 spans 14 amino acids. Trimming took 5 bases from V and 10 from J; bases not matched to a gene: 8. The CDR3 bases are TGTGCCAGCAGCCCTGGACAGGCGGGGTCACCCCTCCACTTT. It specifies CASSPGQAGSPLHF.

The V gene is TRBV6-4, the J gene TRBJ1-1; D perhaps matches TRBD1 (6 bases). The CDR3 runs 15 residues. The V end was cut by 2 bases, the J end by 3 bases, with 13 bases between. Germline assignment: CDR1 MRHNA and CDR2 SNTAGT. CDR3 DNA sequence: TGTGCCAGCAGTGACACCCAGGGGATGTACACTGAAGCTTTCTTT. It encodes CASSDTQGMYTEAFF.

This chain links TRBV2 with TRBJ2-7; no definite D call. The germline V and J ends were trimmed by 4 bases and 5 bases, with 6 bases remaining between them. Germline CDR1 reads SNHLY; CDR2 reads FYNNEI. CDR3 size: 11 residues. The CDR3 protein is CASSGFDEQYF. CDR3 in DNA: TGTGCCAGCAGTGGATTCGACGAGCAGTACTTC.

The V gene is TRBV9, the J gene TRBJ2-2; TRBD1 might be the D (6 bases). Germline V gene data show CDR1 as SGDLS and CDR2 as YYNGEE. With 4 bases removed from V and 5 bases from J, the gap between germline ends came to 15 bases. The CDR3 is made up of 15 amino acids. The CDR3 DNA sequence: TGTGCCAGCAGCCCAACATACAGGGTTACCGGGGAGCTGTTTTTT. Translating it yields CASSPTYRVTGELFF.

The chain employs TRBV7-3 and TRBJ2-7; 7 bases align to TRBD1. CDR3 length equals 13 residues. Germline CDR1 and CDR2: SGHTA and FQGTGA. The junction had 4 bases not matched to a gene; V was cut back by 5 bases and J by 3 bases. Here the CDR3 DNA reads TGTGCCAGCAGCCCGACAGGGAACTACGAGCAGTACTTC. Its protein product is CASSPTGNYEQYF.

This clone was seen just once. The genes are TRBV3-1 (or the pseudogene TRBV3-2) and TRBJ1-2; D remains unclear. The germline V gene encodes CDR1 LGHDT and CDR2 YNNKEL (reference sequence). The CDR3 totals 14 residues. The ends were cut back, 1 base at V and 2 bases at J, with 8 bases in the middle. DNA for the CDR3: TGTGCCAGCAGCCAAGGGAGCAACAACTATGGCTACACCTTC. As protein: CASSQGSNNYGYTF.

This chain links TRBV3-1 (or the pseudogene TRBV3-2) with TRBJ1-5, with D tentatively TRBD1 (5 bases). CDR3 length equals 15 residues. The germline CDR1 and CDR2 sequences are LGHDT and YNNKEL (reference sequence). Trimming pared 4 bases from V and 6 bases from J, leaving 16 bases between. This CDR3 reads CASSRRIQGPQPQHF. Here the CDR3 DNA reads TGTGCCAGCAGCCGCAGAATCCAGGGTCCTCAGCCCCAGCATTTT.

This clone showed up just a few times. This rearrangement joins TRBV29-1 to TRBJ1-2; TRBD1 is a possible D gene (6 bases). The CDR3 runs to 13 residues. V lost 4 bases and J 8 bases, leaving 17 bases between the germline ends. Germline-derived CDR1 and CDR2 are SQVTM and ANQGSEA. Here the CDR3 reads CSVVRPGGHGYTF. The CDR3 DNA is TGCAGCGTTGTACGCCCCGGGGGGCACGGCTACACCTTC.

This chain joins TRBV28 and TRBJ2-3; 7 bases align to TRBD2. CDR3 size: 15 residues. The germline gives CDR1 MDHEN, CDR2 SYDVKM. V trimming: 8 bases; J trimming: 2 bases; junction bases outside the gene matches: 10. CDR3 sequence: CASGRAGVNTDTQYF. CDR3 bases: TGTGCCAGCGGTCGGGCGGGAGTCAACACAGATACGCAGTATTTT.

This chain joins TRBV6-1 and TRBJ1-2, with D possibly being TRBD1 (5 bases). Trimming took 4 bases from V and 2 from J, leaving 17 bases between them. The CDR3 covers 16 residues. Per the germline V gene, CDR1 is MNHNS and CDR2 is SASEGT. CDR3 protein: CASSATRDLFNYGYTF. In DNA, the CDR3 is TGTGCCAGCAGTGCCACCCGGGACCTGTTCAACTATGGCTACACCTTC.

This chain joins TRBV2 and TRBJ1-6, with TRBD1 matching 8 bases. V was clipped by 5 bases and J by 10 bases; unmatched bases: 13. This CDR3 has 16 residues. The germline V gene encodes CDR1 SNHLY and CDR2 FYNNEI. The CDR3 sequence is CASSRADTGGGSPLHF. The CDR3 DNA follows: TGTGCCAGCAGTAGAGCTGACACAGGGGGAGGATCACCCCTCCACTTT.

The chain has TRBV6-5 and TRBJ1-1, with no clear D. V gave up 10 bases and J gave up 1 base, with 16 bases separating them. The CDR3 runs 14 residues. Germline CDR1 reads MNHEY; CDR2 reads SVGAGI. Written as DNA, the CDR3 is TGTGCCACCGAAAAGATTTTAGGGAACACTGAAGCTTTCTTT. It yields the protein CATEKILGNTEAFF.

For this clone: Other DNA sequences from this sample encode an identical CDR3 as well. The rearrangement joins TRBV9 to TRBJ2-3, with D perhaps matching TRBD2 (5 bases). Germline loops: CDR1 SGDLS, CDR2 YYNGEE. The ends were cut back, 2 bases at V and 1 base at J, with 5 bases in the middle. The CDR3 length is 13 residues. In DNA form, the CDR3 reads TGTGCCAGCAGCGTGGGAGGCACAGATACGCAGTATTTT. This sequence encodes CASSVGGTDTQYF.

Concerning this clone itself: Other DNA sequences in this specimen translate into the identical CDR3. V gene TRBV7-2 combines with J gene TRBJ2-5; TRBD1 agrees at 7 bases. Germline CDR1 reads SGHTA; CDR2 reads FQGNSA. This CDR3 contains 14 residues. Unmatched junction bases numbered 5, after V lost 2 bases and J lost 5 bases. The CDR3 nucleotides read TGTGCCAGCAGCTTACAGGGGGTGGGGGAGACCCAGTACTTC. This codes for CASSLQGVGETQYF.

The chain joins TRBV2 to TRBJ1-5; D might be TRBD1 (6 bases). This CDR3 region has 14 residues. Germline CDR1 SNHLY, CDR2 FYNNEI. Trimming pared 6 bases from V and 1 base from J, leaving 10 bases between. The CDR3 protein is CASSYDRSNQPQHF. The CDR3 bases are TGTGCCAGCAGCTACGACAGGAGCAATCAGCCCCAGCATTTT.

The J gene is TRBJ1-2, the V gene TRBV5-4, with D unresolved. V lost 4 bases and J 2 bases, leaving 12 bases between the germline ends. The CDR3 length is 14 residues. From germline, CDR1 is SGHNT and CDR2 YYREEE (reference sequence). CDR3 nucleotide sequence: TGTGCCAGCAGCATACGGGCCAGCAACTATGGCTACACCTTC. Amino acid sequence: CASSIRASNYGYTF.

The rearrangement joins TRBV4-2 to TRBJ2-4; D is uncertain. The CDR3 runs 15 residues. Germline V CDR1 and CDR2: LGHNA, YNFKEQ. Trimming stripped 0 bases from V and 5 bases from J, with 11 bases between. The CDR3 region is CASSQEESSENIQYF. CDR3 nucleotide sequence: TGTGCCAGCAGCCAAGAGGAATCTTCCGAAAACATTCAGTACTTC.

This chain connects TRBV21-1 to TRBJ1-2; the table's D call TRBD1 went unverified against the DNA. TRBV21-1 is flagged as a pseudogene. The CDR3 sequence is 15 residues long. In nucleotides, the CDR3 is TGTGCCAGCAGGCCCGAAGGGGGTCGGGGCTATGGCTACACCTTC. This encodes CASRPEGGRGYGYTF.

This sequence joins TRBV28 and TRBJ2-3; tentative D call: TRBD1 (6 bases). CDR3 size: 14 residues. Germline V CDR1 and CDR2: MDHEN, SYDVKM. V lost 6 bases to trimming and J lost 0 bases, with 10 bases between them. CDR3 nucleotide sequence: TGTGCCAGCAGCCAAGGGGGTAGCACAGATACGCAGTATTTT. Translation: CASSQGGSTDTQYF.